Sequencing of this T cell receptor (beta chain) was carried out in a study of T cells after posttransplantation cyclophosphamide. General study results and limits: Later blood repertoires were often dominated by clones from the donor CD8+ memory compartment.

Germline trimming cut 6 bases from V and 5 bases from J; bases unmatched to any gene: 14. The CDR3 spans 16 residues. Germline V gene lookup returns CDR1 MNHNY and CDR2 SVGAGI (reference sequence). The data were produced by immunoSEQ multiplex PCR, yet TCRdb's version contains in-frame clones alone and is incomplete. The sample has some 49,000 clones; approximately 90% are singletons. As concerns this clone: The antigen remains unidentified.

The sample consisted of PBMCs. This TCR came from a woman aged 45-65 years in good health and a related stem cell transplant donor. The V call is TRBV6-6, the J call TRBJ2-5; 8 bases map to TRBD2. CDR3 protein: CASSTPLSGEGETQYF. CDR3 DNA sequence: TGTGCCAGCAGCACCCCCCTTAGCGGGGAGGGGGAGACCCAGTACTTC.